This T cell receptor (beta chain) was captured by sequencing in a study of T-cell reconstitution after alpha-beta-depleted transplantation in children. General study points: For some patients, TCRbeta diversity was high at day 60 because of recipient T cells and thymic progenitors that survived.

During its preparation, the TCRbeta library received unique molecular identifiers. One entry per CDR3 protein results from TCRdb running MiXCR on the PCR reads. The table records fewer than 700,000 distinct CDR3 sequences, about 23% of them present only once. To note about this clonotype: Its antigen is still unknown.

The CDR3 has 12 amino acids. CDR1 is ENHRY, CDR2 SYGVKD, per germline. Deletions cut 4 bases from V and 6 bases from J, with 9 bases between. This material consisted of PBMCs, mostly from graft donor cells, taken 360 days after TCRalphabeta/CD19-depleted stem cell transplant. The TCR originated in a boy in the first two years of life who had a stem cell transplant for acute myeloid leukemia, so the T cells may come from the graft donor. This chain joins TRBV10-3 and TRBJ1-1, with TRBD1 as a possible D gene (6 bases). CDR3 region: CAISVGGPEAFF. The CDR3 nucleotides read TGTGCCATCAGTGTAGGGGGGCCTGAAGCTTTCTTT.